The next 26 T cell receptor beta chains were all read from a single sample in a study of T-cell reconstitution after alpha-beta-depleted transplantation in children. The TCRbeta library was prepared with unique molecular identifiers. TCRdb re-called the PCR reads with MiXCR, one entry per CDR3 protein. This table holds 200,000 to 250,000 distinct CDR3 sequences, about 8.2% found once. Sequencing was performed on PBMCs, mostly from graft donor cells, taken 360 days after TCRalphabeta/CD19-depleted stem cell transplant. Every receptor here comes from a male patient between 2 and 10 years old who had a stem cell transplant for acute myeloid leukemia, so the T cells may come from the graft donor.

This clonotype was seen more than once but under ten times. The gene calls are TRBV30 and TRBJ2-6, with D unclear. Trimming stripped 3 bases from V and 1 base from J, with 7 bases between. This CDR3 contains 14 residues. Germline values: CDR1 GTSNPN, CDR2 SVGIG (reference sequence). CDR3 sequence: CAWSDRSGANVLTF. The CDR3 DNA follows: TGTGCCTGGAGCGACCGATCTGGGGCCAACGTCCTGACTTTC.

The chain carries TRBV5-5 and TRBJ2-4; D is possibly TRBD1 or TRBD2 (5 bases each). The CDR3 covers 15 residues. Germline CDR1 SGHKS, CDR2 YYEKEE (reference sequence). Trimming took 4 bases from V and 6 from J, leaving 17 bases between them. The CDR3 bases are TGTGCCAGCAGCCCGGGACGGAACGTACTAAACATTCAGTACTTC. Protein product: CASSPGRNVLNIQYF.

This clonotype was found many times. This sequence joins TRBV5-6 and TRBJ2-5; a weak D match, TRBD1 (5 bases). The CDR3 consists of 15 residues. Germline V CDR1 and CDR2: SGHDT, YYEEEE. Trimming stripped 0 bases from V and 3 bases from J, with 12 bases between. The CDR3 spells CASSLAQGGKETQYF. Here the CDR3 DNA reads TGTGCCAGCAGCTTGGCGCAGGGTGGTAAAGAGACCCAGTACTTC. The full variable domain, completed using reference TRBV5-6 and TRBJ2-5, is DAGVTQSPTHLIKTRGQQVTLRCSPKSGHDTVSWYQQALGQGPQFIFQYYEEEERQRGNFPDRFSGHQFPNYSSELNVNALLLGDSALYLCASSLAQGGKETQYFGPGTRLLVL.

This clonotype was counted at least ten times. The chain joins TRBV12-3 or TRBV12-4 to TRBJ1-5; D is unresolved. This CDR3 has 16 amino acids. V was shortened by 5 bases and J by 0 bases, with 14 bases between the two germline ends. CDR3: CASSLRPYLSNQPQHF. CDR3 nucleotides: TGTGCCAGCAGTCTACGGCCCTACCTTAGCAATCAGCCCCAGCATTTT.

This clonotype has more than one count but fewer than ten. V and J are TRBV29-1 and TRBJ2-1; D possibly corresponds to TRBD2 (6 bases). This CDR3 is 14 amino acids long. Germline V gives CDR1 SQVTM, CDR2 ANQGSEA. V was cut by 0 bases and J by 9 bases, with 15 bases left in between. This CDR3 is CSVEDRLVETEQFF. In DNA, the CDR3 is TGCAGCGTTGAAGATCGACTAGTTGAGACTGAGCAGTTCTTC.

J is TRBJ2-7 and V is TRBV25-1; 7 nucleotides match TRBD1. Germline V CDR1 and CDR2: MGHDK, SYGVNS. This CDR3 has 14 residues. The V segment lost 0 bases and the J segment 10 bases; nucleotides outside the gene matches: 9. The CDR3 nucleotides read TGTGCCAGCAGTGAATATGTCGACAGGGTCGAACAGTACTTC. It translates to CASSEYVDRVEQYF.

V gene TRBV5-1 combines with J gene TRBJ2-1; D might be TRBD2 (5 bases). Trimming took off 4 bases at V and 7 bases at J, with 15 bases between the two ends. This CDR3 is built from 14 residues. Germline values: CDR1 SGHRS, CDR2 YFSETQ. The CDR3 DNA is TGCGCCAGCAGCCCCGAGCTAGCCCCTAATGAGCAGTTCTTC. Protein sequence: CASSPELAPNEQFF.

This clonotype was counted a few times. The rearrangement links TRBV4-1 to TRBJ1-3, with TRBD1 as a possible D gene (6 bases). The CDR3 is made up of 14 amino acids. The V end lost 1 base, the J end lost 2 bases, and 6 bases lay between the germline ends. Germline CDR1 reads MGHRA; CDR2 reads YSYEKL. In DNA, the CDR3 is TGCGCCAGCAGCCAAGCAGGGGCTGGAAACACCATATATTTT. Its translation is CASSQAGAGNTIYF.

V is TRBV5-1 and J is TRBJ2-7; D is ambiguous. The CDR3 is 13 residues long. Trimming left V 4 bases short and J 2 bases short, with 10 bases between. CDR1 is SGHRS, CDR2 YFSETQ, per germline. Here the CDR3 reads CASSMNPAYEQYV. For the CDR3, the DNA is TGCGCCAGCAGCATGAACCCCGCCTACGAGCAGTACGTC.

This clonotype has more than one count but fewer than ten. The rearrangement joins TRBV5-1 to TRBJ1-1; possible D gene TRBD1, 6 bases. The CDR3 covers 16 residues. The germline V gene encodes CDR1 SGHRS and CDR2 YFSETQ. Trimming removed 2 bases at V and 0 bases at J, with 14 bases between. The CDR3 is CASSFEGGPMNTEAFF. CDR3 coding DNA: TGCGCCAGCAGCTTCGAAGGGGGACCAATGAACACTGAAGCTTTCTTT.

The gene calls are TRBV20-1 and TRBJ2-5; 14 bases fit TRBD2. Germline loops: CDR1 DFQATT, CDR2 SNEGSKA (reference sequence). The CDR3 is 18 residues long. J lost 2 bases, V lost 3 bases, and 11 bases had no gene match. The CDR3 coding sequence is TGCAGTGCTAGCGGACTAGCGGGGGGAATTTATTTACAAGAGACCCAGTACTTC. Translation: CSASGLAGGIYLQETQYF.

The chain has TRBV29-1 and TRBJ1-4; 7 positions agree with TRBD1. The CDR3 extends over 11 amino acids. Germline V gene sequence: CDR1 SQVTM, CDR2 ANQGSEA. The trim removed 3 bases at V and 11 bases at J, leaving 3 bases unmatched. In DNA form, the CDR3 reads TGCAGCGTTGACAGGGGGGGGAAACTGTTTTTT. This gives the protein CSVDRGGKLFF. The full variable domain, its missing parts supplied by reference TRBV29-1 and TRBJ1-4, is SAVISQKPSRDICQRGTSLTIQCQVDSQVTMMFWYRQQPGQSLTLIATANQGSEATYESGFVIDKFPISRPNLTFSTLTVSNMSPEDSSIYLCSVDRGGKLFFGSGTQLSVL.

The rearrangement joins TRBV2 to TRBJ2-2; D is unclear. In germline, CDR1 is SNHLY, CDR2 FYNNEI. The CDR3 extends over 14 amino acids. V lost 6 bases and J 2 bases, leaving 10 bases between the germline ends. The CDR3 DNA reads TGTGCCAGCAGCGTGCTAATAAACACCGGGGAGCTGTTTTTT. Its protein product is CASSVLINTGELFF. Full variable domain (rest looked up from reference TRBV2 and TRBJ2-2): EPEVTQTPSHQVTQMGQEVILRCVPISNHLYFYWYRQILGQKVEFLVSFYNNEISEKSEIFDDQFSVERPDGSNFTLKIRSTKLEDSAMYFCASSVLINTGELFFGEGSRLTVL.

This clonotype was counted at least ten times. The V call is TRBV5-5, the J call TRBJ2-7; unclear D gene. The length of the CDR3 is 14 residues. V was pared by 1 base and J by 7 bases, with 15 bases between. Germline loops: CDR1 SGHKS, CDR2 YYEKEE (reference sequence). The CDR3 DNA sequence: TGTGCCAGCAGCTTGTCCCGGATTTACGGTGAGCAGTACTTC. Translated, it gives CASSLSRIYGEQYF.

This clonotype was seen ten or more times. The V and J genes are TRBV12-3 or TRBV12-4 and TRBJ2-1, with 8 positions matching TRBD2. This CDR3 region has 15 residues. V shed 1 base and J 6 bases; nucleotides not matched to a gene: 5. The CDR3 DNA reads as TGTGCCAGCAGTTTAGAAGGGCTAGCGGGCAATGAGCAGTTCTTC. It is translated as CASSLEGLAGNEQFF.

This clonotype turned up a few times. The chain links TRBV10-3 to TRBJ1-1, with 10 nucleotides matching TRBD1. This CDR3 contains 18 residues. V was clipped by 2 bases and J by 4 bases; unmatched bases: 13. Germline V gene sequence: CDR1 ENHRY, CDR2 SYGVKD. The CDR3 loop is CAISEPWTGGSWGTEAFF. The CDR3 nucleotides are TGTGCCATCAGTGAGCCGTGGACAGGGGGGTCTTGGGGCACTGAAGCTTTCTTT.

This clonotype was seen a handful of times. The chain joins TRBV6-1 to TRBJ1-2, with a tentative D call TRBD1 (6 bases). The CDR3 contains 14 residues. The germline V gene encodes CDR1 MNHNS and CDR2 SASEGT. Trimming removed 8 bases from V and 3 bases from J, with 16 bases in between. CDR3 bases: TGTGCCAGCTTCTCCGGGGGCCTGGACTATGGCTACACCTTC. Protein sequence: CASFSGGLDYGYTF.

The gene calls are TRBV2 and TRBJ1-5, with D tentatively TRBD1 (5 bases). The germline V and J ends were trimmed by 7 bases and 2 bases, with 15 bases remaining between them. CDR3 size: 15 residues. Germline CDR1 and CDR2: SNHLY and FYNNEI. DNA for the CDR3: TGTGCCAGCATGATCCAGGGTTGGGGCAATCAGCCCCAGCATTTT. Protein: CASMIQGWGNQPQHF.

The chain is built from TRBV12-3 or TRBV12-4 and TRBJ2-7; maybe TRBD1 (6 bases). V was pared by 6 bases and J by 3 bases, with 15 bases between. This CDR3 region has 14 residues. CDR3 DNA: TGTGCCAGCAGAGATCAGGGGACATTCTACGAGCAGTACTTC. Translating it yields CASRDQGTFYEQYF.

In its sample, this clonotype was seen many times. This chain connects TRBV5-1 to TRBJ1-1; possible D gene TRBD1, 5 bases. The CDR3 has 14 amino acids. Trimming left V 3 bases short and J 0 bases short, with 9 bases between. CDR1 is SGHRS and CDR2 is YFSETQ in the germline V gene. The CDR3 is CASSYDSLNTEAFF. In DNA, the CDR3 is TGCGCCAGCAGCTACGACAGTTTGAACACTGAAGCTTTCTTT.

This clonotype has more than one count but fewer than ten. The rearrangement links TRBV6-5 to TRBJ1-2; D uncertain. Germline V gene data show CDR1 as MNHEY and CDR2 as SVGAGI. V dropped 0 bases and J dropped 8 bases, with 19 bases sitting between them. The CDR3 has 16 amino acids. CDR3 sequence reads: CASSYSDSLRREGYTF. The CDR3 DNA reads as TGTGCCAGCAGTTACTCGGATTCGCTCCGACGCGAAGGCTACACCTTC.

On this clonotype itself: A much bigger clone sits one base away, suggesting this may be a read error. The rearrangement joins TRBV5-1 to TRBJ2-2; D call uncertain. The CDR3 runs 15 residues. From germline, CDR1 is SGHRS and CDR2 YFSETQ. CDR3 sequence reads: CSSTLGGSNTGELFF. Written as DNA, the CDR3 is TGCTCCAGCACGCTGGGCGGTTCGAACACCGGGGAGCTGTTTTTT.

This clonotype was seen a few times. The chain links TRBV7-3 to TRBJ1-4; 9 bases align to TRBD1. The V gene end was trimmed by 5 bases and the J gene end by 8 bases; junction bases not matched to a gene: 9. CDR1 and CDR2 from the germline V gene are SGHTA and FQGTGA. The CDR3 consists of 15 residues. CDR3 nucleotides: TGTGCCAGCAGCCTGACAGGGGGTGGAGGCGAAAAACTGTTTTTT. Protein: CASSLTGGGGEKLFF.

Comments on this clonotype: A read error is possible here, since a much larger clone lies one base away. This sequence joins TRBV4-3 and TRBJ2-1; unclear D gene. CDR3 length: 15 amino acids. Germline V gives CDR1 LGHNA, CDR2 YSLEER. V lost 0 bases to trimming and J lost 5 bases, with 11 bases between them. The CDR3 here is CASSQERASNNEQFF. For the CDR3, the DNA is TGCGCCAGCAGCCAAGAACGAGCTTCCAACAATGAGCAGTTCTTC.

The V gene is TRBV2, the J gene TRBJ2-1; the D gene is possibly TRBD2 (6 bases). CDR3 length: 15 amino acids. Trimming left V 7 bases short and J 5 bases short, with 18 bases between. Germline CDR1 is SNHLY and CDR2 is FYNNEI. CDR3 bases: TGTGCCAGCAAAAGGGAAGGGACTCAGAACAATGAGCAGTTCTTC. It translates to CASKREGTQNNEQFF.

This clonotype was seen more than once but under ten times. This CDR3 reads CASGLSRQAVSNQPQHF. CDR3 DNA sequence: TGTGCTAGTGGTTTGTCCAGACAGGCCGTTAGCAATCAGCCCCAGCATTTT. The chain joins TRBV12-5 to TRBJ1-5; TRBD1 might be the D (6 bases). The germline V gene encodes CDR1 LGHNT and CDR2 FRNRAP. Between the trimmed V and J ends, which lost 2 bases and 0 bases, there was a span of 14 bases. This CDR3 region has 17 residues.